This T cell receptor (beta chain) was retrieved from a study of molecular identifiers for immune sequencing clone quantification. In the study overall: For replicates, RNA isolated from 20,000 or 100,000 naive CD8 cells was divided into five portions, of which four were sequenced. General observations from the study: Clones above 20 RNA copies contained over 98% of effector molecules but under 1% of naive ones. Sizes of clones that are highly expanded could be underestimated (if identical TCR molecules share a barcode).

This CDR3 has 16 residues. Germline V lookup: CDR1 ENHRY, CDR2 SYGVKD. V dropped 0 bases and J dropped 2; count of bases not matched to a gene: 3. This clonotype was counted ten times or more. The antigen is unknown. Preparation methods for the bulk TCR libraries were those previously described, with listed TCR primers. Each CDR3 protein gets one entry after TCRdb re-called the PCR reads with MiXCR. The data hold about half a million distinct CDR3 sequences, with about a fifth observed a single time. Material for sequencing was naive CD8+ T cells from blood, with Jurkat cell RNA spiked in. Sample subset: FACS-sorted CD8+CD4-CCR7+CD45RA+ naive T cells. The chain joins TRBV10-3 to TRBJ2-1; 8 bases align to TRBD1. This clonotype originated in a human donor in good health. Some libraries in this study had Jurkat cell RNA spiked in. Here the CDR3 DNA reads TGTGCCATCAGTGAGTCCGGACAGGGTCCCTACAATGAGCAGTTCTTC. It yields the protein CAISESGQGPYNEQFF.